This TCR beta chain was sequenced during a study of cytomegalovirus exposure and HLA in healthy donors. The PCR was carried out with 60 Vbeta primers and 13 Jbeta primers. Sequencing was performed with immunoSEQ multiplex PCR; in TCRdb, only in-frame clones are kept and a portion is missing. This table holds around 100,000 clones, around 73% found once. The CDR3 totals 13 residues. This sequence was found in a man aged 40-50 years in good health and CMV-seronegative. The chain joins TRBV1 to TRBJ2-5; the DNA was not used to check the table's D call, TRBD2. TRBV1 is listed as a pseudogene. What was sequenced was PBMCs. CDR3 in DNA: TGCCCGGGGGCGGGGGGGCTTTGGGAGACCCAGTACTTC. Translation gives CPGAGGLWETQYF.